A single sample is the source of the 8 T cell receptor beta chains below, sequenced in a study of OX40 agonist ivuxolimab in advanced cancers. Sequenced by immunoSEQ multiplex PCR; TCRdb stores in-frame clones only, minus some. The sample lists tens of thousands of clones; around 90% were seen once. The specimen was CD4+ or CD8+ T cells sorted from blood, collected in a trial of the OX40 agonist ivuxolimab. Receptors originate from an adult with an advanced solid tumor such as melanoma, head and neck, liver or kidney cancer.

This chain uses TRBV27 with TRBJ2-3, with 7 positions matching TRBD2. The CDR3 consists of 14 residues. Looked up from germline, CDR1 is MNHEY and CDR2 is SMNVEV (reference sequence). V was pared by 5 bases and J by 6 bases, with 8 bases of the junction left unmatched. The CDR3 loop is CASSTPGGGDTQYF. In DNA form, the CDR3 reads TGTGCCAGCAGTACTCCGGGGGGAGGCGATACGCAGTATTTT.

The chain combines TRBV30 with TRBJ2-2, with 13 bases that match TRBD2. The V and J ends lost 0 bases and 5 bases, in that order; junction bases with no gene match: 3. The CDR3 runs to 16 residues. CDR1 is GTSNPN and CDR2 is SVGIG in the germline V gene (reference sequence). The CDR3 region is CAWSVLAGGSTGELFF. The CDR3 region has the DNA TGTGCCTGGAGTGTACTAGCGGGAGGGTCTACCGGGGAGCTGTTTTTT.

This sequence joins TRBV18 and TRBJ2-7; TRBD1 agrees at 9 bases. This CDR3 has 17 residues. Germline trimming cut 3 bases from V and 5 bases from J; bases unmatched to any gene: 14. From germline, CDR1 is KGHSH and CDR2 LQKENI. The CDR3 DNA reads TGTGCCAGCTCACCCTCGTTGGACAGGGGAAAATTCAACGAGCAGTACTTC. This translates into CASSPSLDRGKFNEQYF.

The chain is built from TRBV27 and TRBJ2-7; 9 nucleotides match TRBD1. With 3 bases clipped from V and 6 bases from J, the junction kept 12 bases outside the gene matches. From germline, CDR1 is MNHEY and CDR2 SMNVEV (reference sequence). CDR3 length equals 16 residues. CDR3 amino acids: CASSLVLGQGLREQYF. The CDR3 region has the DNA TGTGCCAGCAGTTTGGTTTTGGGACAGGGACTTCGCGAGCAGTACTTC.

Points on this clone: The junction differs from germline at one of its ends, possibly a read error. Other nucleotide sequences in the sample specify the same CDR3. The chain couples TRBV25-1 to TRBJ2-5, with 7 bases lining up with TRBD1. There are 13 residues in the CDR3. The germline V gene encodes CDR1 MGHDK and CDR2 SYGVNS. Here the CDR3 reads CANRQGIQETQYF. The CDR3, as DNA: TGCGCCAACAGACAGGGTATCCAAGAGACCCAGTACTTC.

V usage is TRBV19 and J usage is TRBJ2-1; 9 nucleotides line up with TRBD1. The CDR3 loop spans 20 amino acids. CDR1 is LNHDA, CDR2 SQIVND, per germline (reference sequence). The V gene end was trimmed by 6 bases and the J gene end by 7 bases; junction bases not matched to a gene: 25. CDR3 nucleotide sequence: TGTGCCAGTAGAGGCGGACAGGGGATAACTGCATCCTTTGTAGGGAATGAGCAGTTCTTC. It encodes CASRGGQGITASFVGNEQFF. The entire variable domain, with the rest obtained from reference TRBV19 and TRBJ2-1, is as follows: DGGITQSPKYLFRKEGQNVTLSCEQNLNHDAMYWYRQDPGQGLRLIYYSQIVNDFQKGDIAEGYSVSREKKESFPLTVTSAQKNPTAFYLCASRGGQGITASFVGNEQFFGPGTRLTVL.

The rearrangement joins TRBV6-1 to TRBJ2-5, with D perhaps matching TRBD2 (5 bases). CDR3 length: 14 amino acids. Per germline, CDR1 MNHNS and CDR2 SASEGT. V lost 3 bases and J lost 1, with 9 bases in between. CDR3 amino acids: CASSEIASQETQYF. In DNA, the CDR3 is TGTGCCAGCAGTGAGATAGCGTCCCAAGAGACCCAGTACTTC.

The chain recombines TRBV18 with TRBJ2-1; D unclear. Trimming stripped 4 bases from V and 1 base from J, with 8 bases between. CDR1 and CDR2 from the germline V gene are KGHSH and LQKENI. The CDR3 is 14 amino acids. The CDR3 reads CASSLLLSYNEQFF. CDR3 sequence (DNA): TGTGCCAGCTCACTTCTTTTATCCTACAATGAGCAGTTCTTC.